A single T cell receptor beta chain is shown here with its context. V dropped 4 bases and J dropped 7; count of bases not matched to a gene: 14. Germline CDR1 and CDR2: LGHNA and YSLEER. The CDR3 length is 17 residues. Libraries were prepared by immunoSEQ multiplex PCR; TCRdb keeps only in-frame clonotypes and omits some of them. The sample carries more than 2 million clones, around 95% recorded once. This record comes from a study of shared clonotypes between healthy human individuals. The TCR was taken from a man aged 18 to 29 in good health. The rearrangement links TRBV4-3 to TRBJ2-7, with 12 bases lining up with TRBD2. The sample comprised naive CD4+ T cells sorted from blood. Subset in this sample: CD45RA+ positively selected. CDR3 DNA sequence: TGCGCCAGCAGCCTCGTACGGACTAGCGGGGTACCCTTGGAGCAGTACTTC. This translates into CASSLVRTSGVPLEQYF.